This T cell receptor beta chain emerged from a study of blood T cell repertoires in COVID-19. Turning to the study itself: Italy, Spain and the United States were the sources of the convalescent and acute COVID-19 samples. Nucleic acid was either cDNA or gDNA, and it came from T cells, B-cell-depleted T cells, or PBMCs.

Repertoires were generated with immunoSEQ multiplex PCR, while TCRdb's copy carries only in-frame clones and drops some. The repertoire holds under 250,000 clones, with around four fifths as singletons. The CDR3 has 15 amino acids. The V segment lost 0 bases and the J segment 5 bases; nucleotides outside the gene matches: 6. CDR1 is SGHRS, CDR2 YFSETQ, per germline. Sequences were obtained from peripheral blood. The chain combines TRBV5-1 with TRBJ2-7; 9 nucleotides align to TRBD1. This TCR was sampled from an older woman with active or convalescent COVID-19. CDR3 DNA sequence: TGCGCCAGCAGCTTGGGGCACAGGGGGCCGGACGAGCAGTACTTC. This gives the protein CASSLGHRGPDEQYF. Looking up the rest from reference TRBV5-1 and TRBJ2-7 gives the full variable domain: KAGVTQTPRYLIKTRGQQVTLSCSPISGHRSVSWYQQTPGQGLQFLFEYFSETQRNKGNFPGRFSGRQFSNSRSEMNVSTLELGDSALYLCASSLGHRGPDEQYFGPGTRLTVT.